Below are 6 T cell receptor beta chains sequenced from a single sample in a study of blood T cell repertoires in COVID-19. Using immunoSEQ multiplex PCR, the repertoire was profiled, and TCRdb retains in-frame clones only, with some absent. This sample carries about 130,000 clones, approximately 90% of them seen once, and the ten largest clones take around 2%. The sequencing sample was made of peripheral blood. All receptors derive from a man aged 45-65 years with COVID-19, enrolled during active disease.

This rearrangement joins TRBV5-5 to TRBJ1-2; 8 positions agree with TRBD1. Germline loops: CDR1 SGHKS, CDR2 YYEKEE (reference sequence). V lost 4 bases to trimming and J lost 4 bases; unmatched junction nucleotides: 6. The CDR3 covers 14 residues. In nucleotides, the CDR3 is TGTGCCAGCAGCCCCGGACAGGGCGGCTATGGCTACACCTTC. Amino acids: CASSPGQGGYGYTF. Using reference TRBV5-5 and TRBJ1-2 for the parts outside the CDR3, the full variable domain is DAGVTQSPTHLIKTRGQQVTLRCSPISGHKSVSWYQQVLGQGPQFIFQYYEKEERGRGNFPDRFSARQFPNYSSELNVNALLLGDSALYLCASSPGQGGYGYTFGSGTRLTVV.

This chain joins TRBV27 and TRBJ2-2; 9 bases are a match to TRBD2. Germline values: CDR1 MNHEY, CDR2 SMNVEV (reference sequence). This CDR3 has 17 amino acids. J lost 0 bases, V lost 6 bases, and 8 bases had no gene match. The DNA of the CDR3 is TGTGCCAGCAGCTTTAGGAGCGGGAGGCCGAACACCGGGGAGCTGTTTTTT. Translation: CASSFRSGRPNTGELFF.

The chain is built from TRBV11-2 and TRBJ1-6; D is unclear. Trimming removed 5 bases at V and 9 bases at J, with 11 bases between. The V gene's germline CDR1 is SGHAT and CDR2 FQNNGV. The CDR3 is made up of 13 amino acids. The CDR3 is CASSQDFGSPLHF. The CDR3 DNA follows: TGTGCCAGCAGCCAGGACTTTGGTTCACCCCTCCACTTT.

The chain employs TRBV11-2 and TRBJ1-4; 10 positions agree with TRBD1. This CDR3 is 16 amino acids long. From germline, CDR1 is SGHAT and CDR2 FQNNGV. The V gene end was trimmed by 5 bases and the J gene end by 2 bases; junction bases not matched to a gene: 5. CDR3 sequence: CASSKTGGFTNEKLFF. The CDR3 nucleotides read TGTGCCAGCAGCAAGACAGGGGGCTTCACTAATGAAAAACTGTTTTTT.

The J gene is TRBJ2-3, the V gene TRBV6-5; 9 nucleotides align to TRBD1. CDR1 and CDR2 (germline): MNHEY, SVGAGI. The CDR3 spans 16 residues. With 3 bases clipped from V and 2 bases from J, the junction kept 6 bases outside the gene matches. The CDR3 reads CASSYSGTGTTDTQYF. The CDR3 region has the DNA TGTGCCAGCAGTTATTCCGGGACAGGGACCACAGATACGCAGTATTTT.

This chain connects TRBV11-2 to TRBJ2-7; 10 bases line up with TRBD1. The CDR3 spans 15 residues. Per germline, CDR1 SGHAT and CDR2 FQNNGV. Trimming removed 5 bases from V and 4 bases from J; junction bases left unmatched: 8. In DNA form, the CDR3 reads TGTGCCAGCAGCCCAAGCCGGGACAGGGGATACGAGCAGTACGTC. Its translation is CASSPSRDRGYEQYV.